The rows below give T cell receptor beta chains drawn from one sample of a study of blood T cell repertoires in COVID-19. This table comes from immunoSEQ multiplex PCR, and its TCRdb copy is limited to in-frame clones, with some not included. The repertoire holds over 120,000 clones, with roughly 80% as singletons. The specimen was peripheral blood. The receptors derive from a woman in her seventies with COVID-19, enrolled during active disease. The CDR3 runs from the conserved cysteine through the conserved F or W. The order of the fields is CDR3 length, J gene, clone size, D gene, V gene, CDR3 protein, CDR3 DNA. D genes are given only for firm matches. Clone size appears in some rows only: once, few, many, or a class for an expanded clone.

length: 12; J: TRBJ1-1; size: -; D: -; V: TRBV11-1; CDR3: CASSFPNTEAFF; DNA: TGTGCCAGCAGCTTCCCAAACACTGAAGCTTTCTTT
length: 14; J: TRBJ2-7; size: few; D: -; V: TRBV5-1; CDR3: CASSRQGGTYEQYF; DNA: TGCGCCAGCAGCCGCCAGGGGGGAACCTACGAGCAGTACTTC
length: 15; J: TRBJ2-7; size: -; D: -; V: TRBV5-1; CDR3: CASRVATGDPYEQYF; DNA: TGCGCCAGCAGGGTTGCGACGGGGGACCCCTACGAGCAGTACTTC
length: 16; J: TRBJ1-5; size: -; D: -; V: TRBV27; CDR3: CASSPHSDYSNQPQHF; DNA: TGTGCCAGCAGTCCCCACAGCGACTATAGCAATCAGCCCCAGCATTTT
length: 14; J: TRBJ2-3; size: -; D: TRBD1; V: TRBV15; CDR3: CATSAQGGTDTQYF; DNA: TGTGCCACCAGCGCACAGGGGGGAACAGATACGCAGTATTTT
length: 14; J: TRBJ2-7; size: few; D: TRBD1; V: TRBV15; CDR3: CATTLDRGPYEQYF; DNA: TGTGCCACCACCTTGGACAGGGGACCCTACGAGCAGTACTTC
length: 14; J: TRBJ1-2; size: medium-sized; D: -; V: TRBV19; CDR3: CASSIGSGSDGYTF; DNA: TGTGCCAGTAGTATAGGATCAGGCTCGGATGGCTACACCTTC
length: 15; J: TRBJ1-1; size: -; D: TRBD1; V: TRBV6-5; CDR3: CASSSPGQGWTEAFF; DNA: TGTGCCAGCAGTTCCCCGGGACAGGGATGGACTGAAGCTTTCTTT
length: 13; J: TRBJ2-7; size: -; D: TRBD1; V: TRBV4-2; CDR3: CASSQDLGTGSHF; DNA: TGTGCCAGCAGCCAAGATTTGGGGACAGGGTCTCACTTC
length: 15; J: TRBJ2-7; size: -; D: TRBD2; V: TRBV4-2; CDR3: CASAHGGGSLEEQYF; DNA: TGTGCCAGCGCGCACGGGGGGGGGTCCTTAGAGGAGCAGTACTTC
length: 15; J: TRBJ2-4; size: -; D: TRBD1; V: TRBV28; CDR3: CASSFPDRGRSIQYF; DNA: TGTGCCAGCAGTTTCCCGGACAGGGGGAGAAGCATTCAGTACTTC
length: 13; J: TRBJ1-1; size: -; D: -; V: TRBV9; CDR3: CASSPRGEAEAFF; DNA: TGTGCCAGCAGCCCCCGGGGGGAGGCTGAAGCTTTCTTT
length: 13; J: TRBJ2-7; size: -; D: -; V: TRBV5-6; CDR3: CASSLVSLYEQYF; DNA: TGTGCCAGCAGCTTGGTGTCCCTCTACGAGCAGTACTTC
length: 13; J: TRBJ1-5; size: -; D: -; V: TRBV12-3/TRBV12-4; CDR3: CASSRRGNQPQHF; DNA: TGTGCCAGCAGTAGGCGGGGGAATCAGCCCCAGCATTTT
length: 14; J: TRBJ2-3; size: -; D: -; V: TRBV27; CDR3: CASSPRQVTDTQYF; DNA: TGTGCCAGCAGTCCGCGACAGGTCACAGATACGCAGTATTTT
length: 14; J: TRBJ1-3; size: -; D: -; V: TRBV7-8; CDR3: CASTAGNSGNTIYF; DNA: TGTGCCAGCACAGCGGGCAACTCTGGAAACACCATATATTTT
length: 15; J: TRBJ2-2; size: few; D: -; V: TRBV7-2; CDR3: CASSTVWARRGELFF; DNA: TGTGCCAGCAGCACCGTGTGGGCCCGCCGCGGGGAGCTGTTTTTT
length: 13; J: TRBJ1-5; size: few; D: -; V: TRBV7-2; CDR3: CASSPSSNQPQHF; DNA: TGTGCCAGCAGCCCGAGTAGCAATCAGCCCCAGCATTTT
length: 16; J: TRBJ1-6; size: -; D: TRBD1; V: TRBV5-4; CDR3: CASSLGGGTGTSPLHF; DNA: TGTGCCAGCAGCTTGGGAGGCGGGACAGGGACCTCACCCCTCCACTTT
length: 14; J: TRBJ1-5; size: -; D: -; V: TRBV4-2; CDR3: CASSHRTEDQPQHF; DNA: TGTGCCAGCAGCCACCGGACGGAGGATCAGCCCCAGCATTTT
length: 16; J: TRBJ2-6; size: -; D: -; V: TRBV18; CDR3: CASSLRQVSGANVLTF; DNA: TGTGCCAGCTCACTCAGACAGGTCTCTGGGGCCAACGTCCTGACTTTC
length: 13; J: TRBJ1-1; size: few; D: -; V: TRBV3-1/TRBV3-2; CDR3: CASSTNMNTEAFF; DNA: TGTGCCAGCAGCACTAATATGAACACTGAAGCTTTCTTT
length: 15; J: TRBJ1-1; size: -; D: -; V: TRBV11-2; CDR3: CASSGVGGQKTEAFF; DNA: TGTGCCAGCAGCGGAGTGGGGGGGCAGAAGACTGAAGCTTTCTTT
length: 13; J: TRBJ2-5; size: once; D: -; V: TRBV12-3/TRBV12-4; CDR3: CASSLGSQETQYF; DNA: TGTGCCAGCAGTTTGGGCAGTCAAGAGACCCAGTACTTC
length: 14; J: TRBJ1-5; size: -; D: -; V: TRBV15; CDR3: CATSRGQTNQPQHF; DNA: TGTGCCACCAGCAGAGGACAAACCAATCAGCCCCAGCATTTT
length: 16; J: TRBJ1-5; size: -; D: TRBD1; V: TRBV28; CDR3: CASNRGSGTGGQPQHF; DNA: TGTGCCAGCAACAGAGGGTCCGGGACAGGGGGTCAGCCCCAGCATTTT
length: 14; J: TRBJ1-1; size: -; D: -; V: TRBV2; CDR3: CASSVDPGNTEAFF; DNA: TGTGCCAGCAGTGTGGATCCGGGGAACACTGAAGCTTTCTTT
length: 15; J: TRBJ2-5; size: few; D: -; V: TRBV6-5; CDR3: CASSYTGTGGETQYF; DNA: TGTGCCAGCAGTTACACCGGAACAGGAGGGGAGACCCAGTACTTC
length: 15; J: TRBJ1-3; size: -; D: -; V: TRBV6-5; CDR3: CASSQIRGTGNTIYF; DNA: TGTGCCAGCAGCCAAATCCGGGGAACTGGAAACACCATATATTTT
length: 13; J: TRBJ1-1; size: -; D: TRBD1; V: TRBV19; CDR3: CASSFRDRVSAFF; DNA: TGTGCCAGTAGTTTCCGGGACAGGGTGTCAGCTTTCTTT
length: 12; J: TRBJ1-3; size: few; D: -; V: TRBV19; CDR3: CASSPQYNTIYF; DNA: TGTGCCAGTAGTCCACAGTACAACACCATATATTTT
length: 12; J: TRBJ1-4; size: -; D: -; V: TRBV12-3/TRBV12-4; CDR3: CASSLANEKLFF; DNA: TGTGCCAGCAGTTTGGCAAATGAAAAACTGTTTTTT
length: 15; J: TRBJ1-1; size: -; D: TRBD1; V: TRBV2; CDR3: CASALRAGGHTEAFF; DNA: TGTGCCAGCGCCCTCAGAGCAGGGGGCCATACTGAAGCTTTCTTT
length: 15; J: TRBJ1-5; size: many; D: -; V: TRBV28; CDR3: CASSLGGLSNQPQHF; DNA: TGTGCCAGCAGTTTAGGAGGGTTGAGCAATCAGCCCCAGCATTTT
length: 17; J: TRBJ2-2; size: -; D: TRBD1; V: TRBV5-1; CDR3: CASSKAPGQAHTGELFF; DNA: TGCGCCAGCAGCAAAGCCCCTGGACAGGCTCACACCGGGGAGCTGTTTTTT
length: 14; J: TRBJ1-6; size: once; D: TRBD1; V: TRBV6-5; CDR3: CASRPTGAGSPLHF; DNA: TGTGCCAGCAGGCCAACAGGGGCTGGGTCACCCCTCCACTTT
length: 15; J: TRBJ1-5; size: -; D: -; V: TRBV5-1; CDR3: CASSLAPGAGQPQHF; DNA: TGCGCCAGCAGCTTGGCCCCAGGTGCCGGCCAGCCCCAGCATTTT
length: 14; J: TRBJ2-7; size: few; D: TRBD1; V: TRBV19; CDR3: CASSTGQRTYEQYF; DNA: TGTGCCAGTAGCACGGGACAGCGCACCTACGAGCAGTACTTC
length: 14; J: TRBJ2-7; size: -; D: -; V: TRBV2; CDR3: CASRAGGTAYEQYF; DNA: TGTGCCAGCAGGGCTGGCGGGACAGCTTACGAGCAGTACTTC
length: 17; J: TRBJ2-3; size: -; D: TRBD1; V: TRBV25-1; CDR3: CASSDYTHRGQTDTQYF; DNA: TGTGCCAGCAGTGACTACACCCACAGGGGGCAGACAGATACGCAGTATTTT